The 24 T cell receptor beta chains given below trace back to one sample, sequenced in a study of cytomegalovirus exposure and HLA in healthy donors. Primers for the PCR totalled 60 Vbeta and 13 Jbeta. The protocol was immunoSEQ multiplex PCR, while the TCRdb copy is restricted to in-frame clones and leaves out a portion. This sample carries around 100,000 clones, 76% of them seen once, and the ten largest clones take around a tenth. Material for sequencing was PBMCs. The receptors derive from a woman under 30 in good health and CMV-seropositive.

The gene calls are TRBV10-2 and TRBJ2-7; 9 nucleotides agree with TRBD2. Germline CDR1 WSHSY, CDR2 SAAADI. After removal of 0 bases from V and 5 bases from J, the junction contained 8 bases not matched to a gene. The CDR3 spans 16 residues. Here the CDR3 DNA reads TGCGCCAGCAGTGAGTCTAGGGGACTAGCTGCGGACGAGCAGTACTTC. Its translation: CASSESRGLAADEQYF.

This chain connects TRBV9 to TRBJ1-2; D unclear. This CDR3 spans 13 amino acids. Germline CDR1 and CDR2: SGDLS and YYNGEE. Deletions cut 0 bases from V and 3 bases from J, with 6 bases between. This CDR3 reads CASSVGADYGYTF. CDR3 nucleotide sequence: TGTGCCAGCAGCGTAGGGGCAGACTATGGCTACACCTTC.

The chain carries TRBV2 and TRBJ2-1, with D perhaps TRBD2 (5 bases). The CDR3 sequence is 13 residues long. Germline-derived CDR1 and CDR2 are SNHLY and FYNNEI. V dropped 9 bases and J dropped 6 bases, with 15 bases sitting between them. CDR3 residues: CASLPRTSNEQFF. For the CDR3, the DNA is TGTGCCAGTCTTCCTCGGACTTCCAATGAGCAGTTCTTC.

CDR3 region: CASSQTGLPKVDTQYF. DNA for the CDR3: TGCGCCAGCAGCCAAACGGGACTCCCAAAGGTCGATACGCAGTATTTT. V and J are TRBV4-1 and TRBJ2-3; maybe TRBD2 (6 bases). This CDR3 region has 16 residues. Germline loops: CDR1 MGHRA, CDR2 YSYEKL. The V end lost 2 bases, the J end lost 6 bases, and 18 bases lay between the germline ends.

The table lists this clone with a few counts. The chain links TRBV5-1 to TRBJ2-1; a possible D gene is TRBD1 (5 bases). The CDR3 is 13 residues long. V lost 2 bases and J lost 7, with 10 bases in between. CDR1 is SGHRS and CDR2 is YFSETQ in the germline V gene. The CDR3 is CASSLGQMNEQFF. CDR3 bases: TGCGCCAGCAGCTTAGGACAAATGAATGAGCAGTTCTTC.

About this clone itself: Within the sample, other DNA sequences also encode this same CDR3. CDR3 residues: CASSSRLAKNIQYF. The CDR3 bases are TGTGCCAGCAGCTCTCGACTAGCCAAAAACATTCAGTACTTC. The J gene is TRBJ2-4, the V gene TRBV11-2; no reliable D call. V was pared by 4 bases and J by 0 bases, with 7 bases between. This CDR3 is built from 14 residues. CDR1 is SGHAT, CDR2 FQNNGV, per germline.

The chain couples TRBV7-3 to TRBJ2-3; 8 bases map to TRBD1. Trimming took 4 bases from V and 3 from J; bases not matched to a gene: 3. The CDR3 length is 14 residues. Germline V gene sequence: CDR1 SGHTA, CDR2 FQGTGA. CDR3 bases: TGTGCCAGCAGCTGGACAGGGACTACAGATACGCAGTATTTT. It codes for CASSWTGTTDTQYF.

The CDR3 DNA follows: TGTGCCAGCAGCTTTGTCGGGGGTGGAGGTTCGGAGACCCAGTACTTC. It specifies CASSFVGGGGSETQYF. This chain links TRBV5-5 with TRBJ2-5, with a possible D match to TRBD2 (6 bases). Germline loops: CDR1 SGHKS, CDR2 YYEKEE (reference sequence). V was cut by 2 bases and J by 5 bases, with 19 bases left in between. This CDR3 region has 16 residues.

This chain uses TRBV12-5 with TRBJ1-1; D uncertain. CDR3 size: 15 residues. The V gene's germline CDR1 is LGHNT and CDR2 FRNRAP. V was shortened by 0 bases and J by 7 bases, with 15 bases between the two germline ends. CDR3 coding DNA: TGTGCTAGTGGTTTGGTAGTCCCAGGTGATGGTGAAGCTTTCTTT. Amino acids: CASGLVVPGDGEAFF. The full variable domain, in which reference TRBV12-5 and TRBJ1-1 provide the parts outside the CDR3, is DARVTQTPRHKVTEMGQEVTMRCQPILGHNTVFWYRQTMMQGLELLAYFRNRAPLDDSGMPKDRFSAEMPDATLATLKIQPSEPRDSAVYFCASGLVVPGDGEAFFGQGTRLTVV.

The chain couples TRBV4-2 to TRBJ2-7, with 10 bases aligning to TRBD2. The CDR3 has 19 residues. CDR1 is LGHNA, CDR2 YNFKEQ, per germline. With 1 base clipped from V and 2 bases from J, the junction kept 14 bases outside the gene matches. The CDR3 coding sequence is TGTGCCAGCAGCCAAGTGATGATGGCTAGCGGGGGCCAAGCCTACGAGCAGTACTTC. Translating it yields CASSQVMMASGGQAYEQYF.

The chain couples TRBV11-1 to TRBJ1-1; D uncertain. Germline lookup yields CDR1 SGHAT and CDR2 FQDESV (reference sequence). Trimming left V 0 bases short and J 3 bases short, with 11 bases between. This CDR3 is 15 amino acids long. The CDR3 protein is CASSLAPRSDTEAFF. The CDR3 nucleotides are TGTGCCAGCAGCTTAGCGCCTAGGAGCGACACTGAAGCTTTCTTT.

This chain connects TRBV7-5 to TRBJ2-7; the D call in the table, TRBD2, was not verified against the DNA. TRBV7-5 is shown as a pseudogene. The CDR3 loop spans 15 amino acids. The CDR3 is CARSSRVAGVYEQYF. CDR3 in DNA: TGTGCCAGAAGCTCTCGGGTAGCGGGAGTCTACGAGCAGTACTTC.

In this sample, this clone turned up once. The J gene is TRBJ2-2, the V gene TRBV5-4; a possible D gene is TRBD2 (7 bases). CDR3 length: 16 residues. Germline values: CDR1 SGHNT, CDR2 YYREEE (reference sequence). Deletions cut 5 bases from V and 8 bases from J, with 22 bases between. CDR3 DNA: TGTGCCAGCAGTCTACCTGGCGGGGGCCCAGGGGGGGAGCTGTTTTTT. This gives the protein CASSLPGGGPGGELFF.

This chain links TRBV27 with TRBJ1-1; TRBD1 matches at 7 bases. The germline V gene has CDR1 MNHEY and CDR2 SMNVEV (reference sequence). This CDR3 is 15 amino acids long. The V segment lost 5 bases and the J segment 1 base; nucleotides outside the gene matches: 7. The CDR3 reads CASSGEGAGNTEAFF. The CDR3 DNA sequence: TGTGCCAGCAGTGGAGAGGGGGCGGGGAACACTGAAGCTTTCTTT.

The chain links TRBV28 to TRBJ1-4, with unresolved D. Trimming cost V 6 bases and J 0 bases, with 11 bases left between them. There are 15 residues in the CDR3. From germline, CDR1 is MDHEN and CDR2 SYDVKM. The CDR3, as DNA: TGTGCCAGCAGCCCCCCAGGCTCAACTAATGAAAAACTGTTTTTT. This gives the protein CASSPPGSTNEKLFF.

CDR3 in DNA: TGTGCCACCGTCGGGACAGGGGAGTCTAATGAGCAGTTCTTC. Protein sequence: CATVGTGESNEQFF. The chain recombines TRBV6-6 with TRBJ2-1, with 10 bases that match TRBD1. The CDR3 contains 14 residues. Unmatched junction bases numbered 10, after V lost 10 bases and J lost 7 bases. CDR1 is MNHNY and CDR2 is SVGAGI in the germline V gene (reference sequence).

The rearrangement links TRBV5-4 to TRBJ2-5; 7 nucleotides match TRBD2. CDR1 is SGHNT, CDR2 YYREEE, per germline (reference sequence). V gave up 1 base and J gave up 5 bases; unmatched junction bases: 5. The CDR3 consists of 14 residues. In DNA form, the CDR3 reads TGTGCCAGCAGCTTGTCTAGGGGAGGGGAGACCCAGTACTTC. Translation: CASSLSRGGETQYF.

The CDR3 DNA reads TGCGCCAGCAGCTTCCTACCGGGACAGACTAATTCACCCCTCCACTTT. Translated: CASSFLPGQTNSPLHF. This chain links TRBV5-1 with TRBJ1-6, with 7 bases aligning to TRBD1. Germline loops: CDR1 SGHRS, CDR2 YFSETQ. The CDR3 extends over 16 amino acids. V shed 2 bases, J shed 6 bases, and the junction held 8 bases outside the gene matches. The variable domain in full, completed from reference TRBV5-1 and TRBJ1-6, reads KAGVTQTPRYLIKTRGQQVTLSCSPISGHRSVSWYQQTPGQGLQFLFEYFSETQRNKGNFPGRFSGRQFSNSRSEMNVSTLELGDSALYLCASSFLPGQTNSPLHFGNGTRLTVT.

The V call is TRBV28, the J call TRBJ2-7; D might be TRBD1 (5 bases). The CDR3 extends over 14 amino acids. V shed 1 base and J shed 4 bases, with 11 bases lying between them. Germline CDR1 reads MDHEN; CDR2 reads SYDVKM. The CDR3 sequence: CASSLFRVRYEQYF. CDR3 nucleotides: TGTGCCAGCAGTTTATTCAGGGTTCGATACGAGCAGTACTTC.

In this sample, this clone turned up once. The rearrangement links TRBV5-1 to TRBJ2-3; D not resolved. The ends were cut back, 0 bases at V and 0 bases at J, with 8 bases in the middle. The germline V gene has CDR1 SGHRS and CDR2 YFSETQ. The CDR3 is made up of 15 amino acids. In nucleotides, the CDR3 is TGCGCCAGCAGCTTGGCCGTCGTAAGCACAGATACGCAGTATTTT. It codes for CASSLAVVSTDTQYF.

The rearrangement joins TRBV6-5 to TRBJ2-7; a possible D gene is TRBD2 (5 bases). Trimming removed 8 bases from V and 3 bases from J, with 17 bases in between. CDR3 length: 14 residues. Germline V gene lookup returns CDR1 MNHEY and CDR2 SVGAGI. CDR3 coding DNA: TGTGCCAGCCACCCCCTAGGAGGCCTCTACGAGCAGTACTTC. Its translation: CASHPLGGLYEQYF.

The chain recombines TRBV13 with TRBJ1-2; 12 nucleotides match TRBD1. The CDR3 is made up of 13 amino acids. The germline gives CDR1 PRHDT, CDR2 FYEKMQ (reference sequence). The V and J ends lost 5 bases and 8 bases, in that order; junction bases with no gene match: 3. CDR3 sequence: CASSRDRGQGYTF. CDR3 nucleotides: TGTGCCAGCAGCAGGGACAGGGGGCAAGGCTACACCTTC. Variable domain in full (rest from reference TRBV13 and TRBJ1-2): AAGVIQSPRHLIKEKRETATLKCYPIPRHDTVYWYQQGPGQDPQFLISFYEKMQSDKGSIPDRFSAQQFSDYHSELNMSSLELGDSALYFCASSRDRGQGYTFGSGTRLTVV.

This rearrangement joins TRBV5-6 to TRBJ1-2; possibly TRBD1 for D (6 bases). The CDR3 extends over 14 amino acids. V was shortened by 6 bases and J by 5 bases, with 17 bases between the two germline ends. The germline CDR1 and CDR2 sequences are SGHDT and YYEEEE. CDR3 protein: CASTQDRGRYGYTF. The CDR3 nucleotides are TGTGCCAGCACCCAGGACAGAGGGCGATATGGCTACACCTTC.

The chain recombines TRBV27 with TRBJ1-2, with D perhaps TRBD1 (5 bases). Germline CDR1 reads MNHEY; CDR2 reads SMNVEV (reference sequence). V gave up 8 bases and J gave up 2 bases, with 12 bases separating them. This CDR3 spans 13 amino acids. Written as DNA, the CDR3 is TGTGCCAGCGCCCAGGGAGGCAACTATGGCTACACCTTC. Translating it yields CASAQGGNYGYTF.